This T cell receptor beta chain was identified during a study of T cell changes during pregnancy in multiple sclerosis. This CDR3 is 14 amino acids long. Trimming at V came to 6 bases and at J to 2 bases, leaving 6 bases not matched to a gene. Per germline, CDR1 KGHSH and CDR2 LQKENI. Clones were read by immunoSEQ multiplex PCR, and TCRdb kept only the in-frame ones, dropping some. The table lists about 68,000 clones, over 75% of them singletons, with more than 1.4% in the top ten. The gene calls are TRBV18 and TRBJ1-1; TRBD1 aligns across 7 bases. This clonotype was sampled from a female donor with multiple sclerosis, enrolled in a pregnancy study. This sample comprised peripheral blood, obtained in the third trimester of pregnancy. The CDR3 nucleotides are TGTGCCAGCTCCCAGGACAGGCTTAACACTGAAGCTTTCTTT. Protein sequence: CASSQDRLNTEAFF.